These T cell receptor beta chains were read from a single sample in a study of cytomegalovirus exposure and HLA in healthy donors. Assay used: immunoSEQ multiplex PCR; TCRdb lists only in-frame clones, some missing. Of some 180,000 clones listed, roughly 85% were seen once; the top ten hold 3.5% to 5%. Sequenced sample: PBMCs. The receptors stem from a woman under 40 in good health and CMV-seropositive. Both conserved end residues are part of each CDR3. D genes are given only for firm matches. Clone sizes are given selectively: once, few, many, or a class where the clone is expanded.

D | J | V | size | DNA | CDR3
. | TRBJ2-7 | TRBV5-1 | . | TGCGCCAGCAGCGCGGGTGGGGGGGGCAACGAGCAGTACTTC | CASSAGGGGNEQYF
. | TRBJ1-2 | TRBV14 | . | TGTGCCAGCAGCTTCGGGGGGGGCGGCTCCTATGGCTACACCTTC | CASSFGGGGSYGYTF
TRBD2 | TRBJ2-7 | TRBV7-2 | . | TGTGCCAGCAGCTTAGACGGGACTAGCGTCCGCGAGCAGTACTTC | CASSLDGTSVREQYF
. | TRBJ2-1 | TRBV7-2 | few | TGTGCCAGCAGCTTAGTCGGGGGAGACTACAATGAGCAGTTCTTC | CASSLVGGDYNEQFF
TRBD1 | TRBJ1-5 | TRBV4-2 | . | TGTGCCAGCAGCTTCAATGCACAGGGGAACAATCAGCCCCAGCATTTT | CASSFNAQGNNQPQHF
. | TRBJ1-1 | TRBV5-4 | . | TGTGCCAGCAGCCCCGAGGGGAACACTGAAGCTTTCTTT | CASSPEGNTEAFF
. | TRBJ2-7 | TRBV5-4 | few | TGTGCCAGCAGCCCTTCGGTGATTGGTTACGAGCAGTACTTC | CASSPSVIGYEQYF
TRBD2 | TRBJ2-1 | TRBV4-3 | . | TGCGCCAGCAGCCAAGATCGAGGGCGGGAGGGGGTCTTC | CASSQDRGREGVF
. | TRBJ1-1 | TRBV7-9 | . | TGTGCCAGCAGCTCCGGACAGTTTTACACTGAAGCTTTCTTT | CASSSGQFYTEAFF
TRBD2 | TRBJ2-2 | TRBV10-1 | . | TGCGCCAGCAGTTACCTAGCGGGGGGTGCCGGGGAGCTGTTTTTT | CASSYLAGGAGELFF
. | TRBJ2-1 | TRBV20-1 | . | TGCAGTGCTAGGGCGGGTGAAGAGCAGTTCTTC | CSARAGEEQFF
TRBD2 | TRBJ2-7 | TRBV30 | . | TGTGCCGGAAGAACTAGCGGGAGTTCCGAGCAGTACTTC | CAGRTSGSSEQYF
TRBD2 | TRBJ2-4 | TRBV5-1 | . | TGCGCCAGCAGCTTGCCGGGAGGCCAAAACATTCAGTACTTC | CASSLPGGQNIQYF
TRBD1 | TRBJ2-7 | TRBV19 | . | TGTGCCAGTAGAACACAAGGGGGCTCCTCCTACGAGCAGTACTTC | CASRTQGGSSYEQYF
. | TRBJ2-5 | TRBV10-3 | . | TGTGCCATCAAATCACAGGTAGGAGAGACCCAGTACTTC | CAIKSQVGETQYF
TRBD2 | TRBJ2-1 | TRBV15 | . | TGTGCCACCAGCAGGGGAACAGCTAGCGGTGCCAATGAGCAGTTCTTC | CATSRGTASGANEQFF
. | TRBJ1-1 | TRBV6-5 | . | TGTGCCAGCAGTTACGAGGGAGTAGACACTGAAGCTTTCTTT | CASSYEGVDTEAFF
. | TRBJ2-5 | TRBV6-5 | . | TGTGCCAGCAGCCTCGATGACAGGCCAGAAGAGACCCAGTACTTC | CASSLDDRPEETQYF
TRBD1 | TRBJ1-5 | TRBV19 | . | TGTGCCAGTAGTGACGGGGACAGGGGGGGCAATCAGCCCCAGCATTTT | CASSDGDRGGNQPQHF
. | TRBJ2-6 | TRBV7-8 | few | TGTGCCAGCAGCTTAGTGCGGTCCGTCTTCTCTGGGGCCAACGTCCTGACTTTC | CASSLVRSVFSGANVLTF
. | TRBJ1-1 | TRBV5-4 | . | TGTGCCAGCAGCTTGCTGGAGGACACTGAAGCTTTCTTT | CASSLLEDTEAFF
. | TRBJ2-7 | TRBV7-2 | . | TGTGCCAGCAGAGAATCCGGGGGCTACGAGCAGTACTTC | CASRESGGYEQYF
TRBD2 | TRBJ2-5 | TRBV7-6 | . | TGTGCCAGCAGCTTCGGACTAGCGGTACAAGAGACCCAGTACTTC | CASSFGLAVQETQYF
. | TRBJ2-7 | TRBV9 | . | TGTGCCAGCAGCAGCCAGGGGTCTCTGTACGAGCAGTACTTC | CASSSQGSLYEQYF
. | TRBJ2-2 | TRBV9 | . | TGTGCCAGCAGCGTAGGCGGTAACACCGGGGAGCTGTTTTTT | CASSVGGNTGELFF
TRBD1 | TRBJ2-1 | TRBV2 | . | TGTGCCAGCAGTGAGGGGACAGGGGGAATCAATGAGCAGTTCTTC | CASSEGTGGINEQFF
. | TRBJ1-1 | TRBV12-5 | . | TGTGCTAGTGGTTTCGGACAGAGAGAAGCTTTCTTT | CASGFGQREAFF
. | TRBJ2-7 | TRBV18 | few | TGTGCCAGCTCACCAACAGAGAGCTCCTACGAGCAGTACTTC | CASSPTESSYEQYF
. | TRBJ1-5 | TRBV27 | . | TGTGCCAGCAGTCCAGGGTTGAGCAATCAGCCCCAGCATTTT | CASSPGLSNQPQHF
. | TRBJ2-7 | TRBV27 | . | TGTGCCAGCAGCCCCCTTCCGGCCTACGAGCAGTACTTC | CASSPLPAYEQYF
TRBD1 | TRBJ1-2 | TRBV5-4 | . | TGTGCCAGCAGCGCCCCCTCCGACAGGGAAAGGGGCTACACCTTC | CASSAPSDRERGYTF
. | TRBJ1-2 | TRBV5-1 | . | TGCGCCAGCAGCTTGATGAACAGGGTAGGGGGCTACACCTTC | CASSLMNRVGGYTF
. | TRBJ1-1 | TRBV7-8 | . | TGTGCCAGCAGAGCAAACACTGAAGCTTTCTTT | CASRANTEAFF
TRBD1 | TRBJ2-7 | TRBV5-1 | . | TGCGCCAGCAGCCTCGGGACAGGAAACTACGAGCAGTACTTC | CASSLGTGNYEQYF
TRBD1 | TRBJ1-5 | TRBV19 | . | TGTGCCAGTAGTATAGGGACAGGTCAACAGCCCCAGCATTTT | CASSIGTGQQPQHF
TRBD1 | TRBJ1-2 | TRBV9 | once | TGTGCCAGCAGCTCTCACGGGTCAGGGGGCCCGGTCGAACTTACTAACTATGGCTACACCTTC | CASSSHGSGGPVELTNYGYTF
. | TRBJ2-2 | TRBV6-5 | . | TGTGCCAGCAAACAGGGTGGTGGGACCGGGGAGCTGTTTTTT | CASKQGGGTGELFF
. | TRBJ1-1 | TRBV5-6 | . | TGTGCCAGCAGCCCGGGGGGTAGCTTGAACACTGAAGCTTTCTTT | CASSPGGSLNTEAFF
TRBD2 | TRBJ2-5 | TRBV13 | . | TGTGCCAGCAGCTTAGGCCGAGGTCGGACTAGCGGCTACACTAAGCAGACCCAGTACTTC | CASSLGRGRTSGYTKQTQYF
. | TRBJ2-5 | TRBV5-1 | . | TGCGCCAGCAGCCCCGACAGACAAGAGACCCAGTACTTC | CASSPDRQETQYF